The next 13 T cell receptor beta chains were all read from a single sample in a study of blood T cell repertoires in COVID-19. Clones were read by immunoSEQ multiplex PCR, and TCRdb kept only the in-frame ones, dropping some. The sample has about 83,000 clones, around 76% seen once. Sequencing was performed on peripheral blood. Source of these receptors: a woman of 80 years or more with active or convalescent COVID-19.

The rearrangement links TRBV27 to TRBJ1-2; 8 nucleotides line up with TRBD1. J was trimmed by 4 bases and V by 6 bases; bases with no gene match: 7. The CDR3 has 14 residues. The germline gives CDR1 MNHEY, CDR2 SMNVEV (reference sequence). Written as DNA, the CDR3 is TGTGCCAGCAGAAGGACAGGGCCTTCCTATGGCTACACCTTC. This sequence encodes CASRRTGPSYGYTF.

This chain joins TRBV6-5 and TRBJ2-3; D perhaps matches TRBD1 (6 bases). CDR3 length: 13 residues. Germline values: CDR1 MNHEY, CDR2 SVGAGI. V lost 10 bases to trimming and J lost 6 bases, with 17 bases between them. The CDR3 here is CAILPGTSDTQYF. Written as DNA, the CDR3 is TGTGCCATCCTACCCGGGACATCCGATACGCAGTATTTT.

The V gene is TRBV28, the J gene TRBJ2-5, with TRBD1 matching over 11 bases. Germline CDR1 reads MDHEN; CDR2 reads SYDVKM. This CDR3 has 15 amino acids. Unmatched junction bases numbered 4, after V lost 2 bases and J lost 5 bases. CDR3 in amino acids: CASSLGQGAVETQYF. CDR3 sequence (DNA): TGTGCCAGCAGTTTAGGACAGGGGGCTGTCGAGACCCAGTACTTC.

This chain joins TRBV7-2 and TRBJ2-5; 11 bases map to TRBD2. This CDR3 contains 16 residues. Looked up from germline, CDR1 is SGHTA and CDR2 is FQGNSA. With V trimmed by 1 base and J by 4 bases, 5 bases remained unmatched. The CDR3 loop reads CASSLDSSGGRETQYF. Here the CDR3 DNA reads TGTGCCAGCAGCTTAGATTCTAGCGGGGGGAGAGAGACCCAGTACTTC. The full variable domain, with the rest looked up from reference TRBV7-2 and TRBJ2-5, is GAGVSQSPSNKVTEKGKDVELRCDPISGHTALYWYRQSLGQGLEFLIYFQGNSAPDKSGLPSDRFSAERTGGSVSTLTIQRTQQEDSAVYLCASSLDSSGGRETQYFGPGTRLLVL.

V gene TRBV15 combines with J gene TRBJ2-1, with a tentative D call TRBD2 (5 bases). V lost 0 bases and J lost 8, with 8 bases in between. The CDR3 has 13 residues. Germline V gives CDR1 LNHNV, CDR2 YYDKDF (reference sequence). CDR3: CATSRDEGDEQFF. The DNA of the CDR3 is TGTGCCACCAGCAGAGATGAGGGTGATGAGCAGTTCTTC.

This clone was seen more than once but under ten times. V gene TRBV29-1 combines with J gene TRBJ2-5, with 11 bases fitting TRBD1. Unmatched junction bases numbered 4, after V lost 4 bases and J lost 3 bases. The germline V gene encodes CDR1 SQVTM and CDR2 ANQGSEA. The CDR3 runs to 14 residues. The CDR3 DNA is TGCAGCGTTGGGACAGGGGGCTGGAAAGAGACCCAGTACTTC. Translating it yields CSVGTGGWKETQYF.

The chain uses TRBV3-1 (or the pseudogene TRBV3-2) and TRBJ1-2, with unresolved D. Trimming left V 2 bases short and J 8 bases short, with 12 bases between. The CDR3 is 13 amino acids. Germline V CDR1 and CDR2: LGHDT, YNNKEL (reference sequence). The CDR3 sequence: CASSQIEGRGYTF. The CDR3 coding sequence is TGTGCCAGCAGCCAAATAGAGGGTAGGGGCTACACCTTC.

This CDR3 is CASSLTGGGGQETQYF. CDR3 bases: TGTGCCAGCAGCCTAACCGGCGGGGGAGGCCAAGAGACCCAGTACTTC. The chain employs TRBV7-6 and TRBJ2-5, with TRBD2 matching over 7 bases. The junction had 10 bases not matched to a gene; V was cut back by 5 bases and J by 1 base. This CDR3 is built from 16 residues. Germline V gene data show CDR1 as SGHVS and CDR2 as FNYEAQ.

V gene TRBV9 combines with J gene TRBJ2-2; D gene unclear. Germline CDR1 SGDLS, CDR2 YYNGEE. V lost 0 bases to trimming and J lost 0 bases, with 6 bases between them. The CDR3 extends over 15 amino acids. The CDR3 coding sequence is TGTGCCAGCAGCGTAGTGGCCGCGAACACCGGGGAGCTGTTTTTT. Its protein is CASSVVAANTGELFF.

This sequence joins TRBV11-2 and TRBJ1-3; no clear D. The V gene's germline CDR1 is SGHAT and CDR2 FQNNGV. V was pared by 1 base and J by 2 bases, with 6 bases between. The CDR3 extends over 14 amino acids. The CDR3 DNA sequence: TGTGCCAGCAGCTTAGGACTCCCTGGAAACACCATATATTTT. Residues: CASSLGLPGNTIYF.

The chain couples TRBV24-1 to TRBJ1-2; D is possibly TRBD1 (6 bases). Deletions cut 3 bases from V and 0 bases from J, with 10 bases between. The length of the CDR3 is 15 residues. Germline V gene sequence: CDR1 KGHDR, CDR2 SFDVKD. In DNA form, the CDR3 reads TGTGCCACCAGTGATACGGGGGGCCCTAACTATGGCTACACCTTC. The encoded protein is CATSDTGGPNYGYTF.

There are a few counts of this clone. V gene TRBV7-2 combines with J gene TRBJ1-1, with 7 bases identical to TRBD1. The length of the CDR3 is 14 residues. Trimming at V came to 5 bases and at J to 1 base, leaving 4 bases not matched to a gene. In germline, CDR1 is SGHTA, CDR2 FQGNSA. In DNA form, the CDR3 reads TGTGCCAGCAGCCCCTGGACAGGGAACACTGAAGCTTTCTTT. Translating it yields CASSPWTGNTEAFF.

This chain connects TRBV11-2 to TRBJ2-5, with 16 bases fitting TRBD2. The germline CDR1 and CDR2 sequences are SGHAT and FQNNGV. V dropped 5 bases and J dropped 4; count of bases not matched to a gene: 10. This CDR3 spans 18 amino acids. CDR3 bases: TGTGCCAGCAGCCCACTGGGACTAGCGGGGGGGCTCGGAGAGACCCAGTACTTC. Protein sequence: CASSPLGLAGGLGETQYF.